The count of the clone carrying this TCR beta chain is one. This entry belongs to a study of blood T cell repertoires in COVID-19. The CDR3 extends over 17 amino acids. Germline CDR1 and CDR2: SGDLS and YYNGEE. V was clipped by 3 bases and J by 6 bases; unmatched bases: 12. Per the original methods: Reference gene primers were amplified, and this amplification served to estimate nucleated cell counts. Method: immunoSEQ multiplex PCR; TCRdb's copy keeps in-frame clones and lacks some. The V and J calls and the clone size are those of that table, but D and trimming were determined from the DNA. The data hold around 46,000 clones, with approximately 85% observed a single time.

The chain has TRBV9 and TRBJ2-1; TRBD1 agrees at 10 bases. Sequencing was done on a sample of peripheral blood. The receptor comes from a woman older than 75 with COVID-19, enrolled during active disease. The CDR3 region has the DNA TGTGCCAGCAGCGACCAACCCGGACAGGGGGACCCCAATGAGCAGTTCTTC. Protein product: CASSDQPGQGDPNEQFF.